This is a list of T cell receptor beta chains from one sample in a study of blood T cell repertoires in COVID-19. Repertoires were generated with immunoSEQ multiplex PCR, while TCRdb's copy carries only in-frame clones and drops some. The sample contains 300,000 to 500,000 clones, roughly 90% of which appear only once. The sample consisted of PBMCs or T cells enriched from blood (not recorded which). These receptors all come from a woman younger than 45 with acute COVID-19. Each CDR3 is given with its conserved first and last residue. Clone size is shown for a subset of rows, as once, few, many or a class of expanded clone.

J gene | V gene | clone size | CDR3 protein
TRBJ1-2 | TRBV23-1 | few | CASSHRDKNRGNYGYTF
TRBJ1-4 | TRBV7-9 | . | CASSLGWTTNEKLFF
TRBJ2-4 | TRBV27 | once | CASKPGGAKNIQYF
TRBJ2-2 | TRBV7-2 | . | CASSLALSPGQGGTGELFF
TRBJ1-2 | TRBV2 | . | CASSPGTGPTYGYTF
TRBJ2-1 | TRBV3-1/TRBV3-2 | . | CASSHQDRSDRTYNEQFF
TRBJ2-3 | TRBV7-9 | . | CASSSVAVDTQYF
TRBJ2-3 | TRBV7-6 | . | CASSLQGDGTDTQYF
TRBJ1-6 | TRBV5-6 | . | CATNGQANSPLHF
TRBJ1-1 | TRBV7-3 | . | CASSSTGTTEAFF
TRBJ2-3 | TRBV5-1 | . | CASRYGTSGGITDTQYF